The source of this TCR beta chain is a study of blood T cell repertoires in COVID-19. Study in general: Whether acute or convalescent, the COVID-19 samples came from the United States, Italy and Spain. PBMCs, B-cell-depleted T cells, or T cells were the source of the cDNA or gDNA that made up the material.

Worth noting for this clone: Other DNA sequences of this sample code for an identical CDR3.

How the authors handled the data: Estimated nucleated cell counts came from reference gene primer amplification. The table came from immunoSEQ multiplex PCR; TCRdb's copy has only in-frame clones and leaves some out. V and J calls and clone size are given by that table; D and trimming were obtained from the DNA. This table holds about 150,000 clones, approximately 86% found once. Germline V CDR1 and CDR2: SGHTA, FQGNSA. This CDR3 contains 15 residues. Deletions cut 1 base from V and 4 bases from J, with 11 bases between. Sequenced sample: peripheral blood. The chain uses TRBV7-2 and TRBJ2-1; D may be TRBD2 (7 bases). The source is a woman between 70 and 85 years old with acute or convalescent COVID-19. CDR3 sequence reads: CASSLGGGLYNEQFF. DNA for the CDR3: TGTGCCAGCAGCTTAGGCGGGGGCCTTTACAATGAGCAGTTCTTC.